The 29 T cell receptor beta chains given below trace back to one sample, sequenced in a study of T cells after yellow fever vaccination. TCRdb called the 5' RACE reads again in MiXCR, with one record for every CDR3 protein. The sample includes some 340,000 distinct CDR3 sequences, roughly 10% of them seen just once. The sequenced sample was CD4+ T cells sorted from PBMCs, obtained 45 days after the yellow fever booster vaccination. These receptors came from a young man who received the YFV17D yellow fever vaccine.

This chain links TRBV2 with TRBJ2-7; no definite D call. This CDR3 comprises 13 residues. Trimming shortened V by 1 base and J by 2 bases, and 6 bases separated the two germline ends. CDR1 and CDR2 from the germline V gene are SNHLY and FYNNEI. DNA of the CDR3: TGTGCCAGCAGTGAAGGGGGTCCCTACGAGCAGTACTTC. It specifies CASSEGGPYEQYF.

Written as DNA, the CDR3 is TGTGCCAGTAGTGTGAAGGGTCACTATGGCTACACCTTC. Its translation is CASSVKGHYGYTF. This sequence joins TRBV19 and TRBJ1-2; D gene unclear. V was shortened by 5 bases and J by 3 bases, with 10 bases between the two germline ends. Looked up from germline, CDR1 is LNHDA and CDR2 is SQIVND (reference sequence). The CDR3 sequence is 13 residues long.

The chain employs TRBV20-1 and TRBJ1-2, with no clear D. Germline CDR1 and CDR2: DFQATT and SNEGSKA (reference sequence). CDR3 length: 11 amino acids. The ends were cut back, 5 bases at V and 6 bases at J, with 10 bases in the middle. For the CDR3, the DNA is TGCAGTGCTCCGGACCAACATGGCTACACCTTC. It specifies CSAPDQHGYTF.

This clonotype occurred once. This chain uses TRBV5-4 with TRBJ1-1; no reliable D call. Trimming cost V 5 bases and J 1 base, with 18 bases left between them. CDR1 and CDR2 from the germline V gene are SGHNT and YYREEE (reference sequence). The CDR3 runs to 16 residues. CDR3 DNA: TGTGCCAGCAGTCCCCCCGGTTGGAGAGCGAACACTGAAGCTTTCTTT. As protein: CASSPPGWRANTEAFF.

This clonotype was detected ten times or more. This chain uses TRBV12-3 or TRBV12-4 with TRBJ1-3; no clear D. The V gene lost 2 bases and the J gene lost 4 bases, with 9 bases spanning the gap. The CDR3 consists of 14 residues. The CDR3 nucleotides read TGTGCCAGCAGTTTATCCCCACCGGGAAACACCATATATTTT. Translating it yields CASSLSPPGNTIYF.

This clonotype was observed at least ten times. V usage is TRBV4-1 and J usage is TRBJ2-5, with TRBD1 matching 7 bases. Germline CDR1 reads MGHRA; CDR2 reads YSYEKL. The V gene end was trimmed by 2 bases and the J gene end by 6 bases; junction bases not matched to a gene: 6. The CDR3 extends over 14 amino acids. Here the CDR3 reads CASSQPTGSKTQYF. In DNA form, the CDR3 reads TGCGCCAGCAGCCAACCGACAGGGTCGAAGACCCAGTACTTC.

The rearrangement uses TRBV10-3 and TRBJ1-5, with D uncertain. The CDR3 consists of 14 residues. Per germline, CDR1 ENHRY and CDR2 SYGVKD. Trimming removed 3 bases from V and 0 bases from J, with 6 bases in between. The CDR3, as DNA: TGTGCCATCAGTGAAGGAGATAGCAATCAGCCCCAGCATTTT. This encodes CAISEGDSNQPQHF.

This clonotype was recorded at least ten times. This chain connects TRBV5-1 to TRBJ2-3, with D possibly TRBD2 on 5 matching bases. V gave up 2 bases and J gave up 2 bases, with 9 bases separating them. The CDR3 totals 14 residues. Germline V gives CDR1 SGHRS, CDR2 YFSETQ. The CDR3 bases are TGCGCCAGCAGCTTATCTCGGGACACAGATACGCAGTATTTT. This gives the protein CASSLSRDTDTQYF.

The chain employs TRBV7-2 and TRBJ2-5, with 10 bases fitting TRBD2. The CDR3 loop spans 17 amino acids. The V gene's germline CDR1 is SGHTA and CDR2 FQGNSA. Trimming at V came to 2 bases and at J to 1 base, leaving 7 bases not matched to a gene. CDR3 amino acids: CASSLTWLAGVQETQYF. The CDR3 coding sequence is TGTGCCAGCAGCTTAACGTGGCTAGCGGGGGTCCAAGAGACCCAGTACTTC.

This clonotype was detected only once. The rearrangement uses TRBV20-1 and TRBJ1-3, with D unclear. With 4 bases removed from V and 0 bases from J, the gap between germline ends came to 4 bases. The germline V gene encodes CDR1 DFQATT and CDR2 SNEGSKA (reference sequence). This CDR3 comprises 12 residues. In DNA form, the CDR3 reads TGCAGTGCTACCAGCTCTGGAAACACCATATATTTT. It encodes CSATSSGNTIYF.

V and J are TRBV7-3 and TRBJ2-3; D is possibly TRBD1 (5 bases). This CDR3 is built from 13 residues. The germline V gene has CDR1 SGHTA and CDR2 FQGTGA. Trimming left V 5 bases short and J 5 bases short, with 11 bases between. The CDR3 loop reads CASSIQGLDTQYF. CDR3 sequence (DNA): TGTGCCAGCAGCATCCAGGGATTAGATACGCAGTATTTT.

This clonotype has ten or more counts. This chain uses TRBV5-1 with TRBJ1-1, with D unresolved. Trimming shortened V by 4 bases and J by 1 base, and 11 bases separated the two germline ends. The germline V gene encodes CDR1 SGHRS and CDR2 YFSETQ. CDR3 length: 14 amino acids. Written as DNA, the CDR3 is TGCGCCAGCAGCCCGAAAGACACGAACACTGAAGCTTTCTTT. Its translation: CASSPKDTNTEAFF.

This clonotype was seen a few times. The chain joins TRBV6-6 to TRBJ1-1; D call uncertain. This CDR3 is 13 amino acids long. V lost 5 bases, J lost 2 bases, and 9 bases lay in between. Germline V gives CDR1 MNHNY, CDR2 SVGAGI (reference sequence). CDR3 coding DNA: TGTGCCAGCAGTGAGGAACTCAACACTGAAGCTTTCTTT. Encoded protein: CASSEELNTEAFF.

J is TRBJ1-5 and V is TRBV6-2 or TRBV6-3; perhaps TRBD1 as D (5 bases). CDR1 is MNHEY, CDR2 SVGEGT, per germline. The CDR3 is made up of 12 amino acids. V lost 4 bases and J 7 bases, leaving 8 bases between the germline ends. CDR3 residues: CASSSWGQPQHF. CDR3 in DNA: TGTGCCAGCAGTTCCTGGGGGCAGCCCCAGCATTTT.

This clonotype occurred a few times. J is TRBJ2-1 and V is TRBV2; the D gene is possibly TRBD1 (6 bases). Germline V gene data show CDR1 as SNHLY and CDR2 as FYNNEI. The CDR3 is 11 residues long. The V gene lost 6 bases and the J gene lost 10 bases, with 10 bases spanning the gap. In DNA form, the CDR3 reads TGTGCCAGCAGGGGGGCTGGGGAGCAGTTCTTC. It yields the protein CASRGAGEQFF.

This clonotype was found a few times. The V gene is TRBV6-1, the J gene TRBJ2-7; TRBD2 aligns across 14 bases. The CDR3 contains 15 residues. Trimming removed 6 bases from V and 6 bases from J; junction bases left unmatched: 7. Per germline, CDR1 MNHNS and CDR2 SASEGT. The CDR3 here is CASSGTSGGDSEQYF. CDR3 coding DNA: TGTGCCAGCAGCGGGACTAGCGGGGGAGATTCCGAGCAGTACTTC.

A few counts support this clonotype. The chain couples TRBV9 to TRBJ2-1, with TRBD2 matching 16 bases. The V gene's germline CDR1 is SGDLS and CDR2 YYNGEE. Unmatched junction bases numbered 6, after V lost 0 bases and J lost 15 bases. The CDR3 contains 15 residues. The DNA for the CDR3 is TGTGCCAGCAGCGTAGGGGGACTAGCGGGGGGGCCGAGGTTCTTC. This sequence encodes CASSVGGLAGGPRFF.

The gene calls are TRBV3-1 and TRBJ2-1; TRBD1 agrees at 7 bases. V shed 4 bases, J shed 7 bases, and the junction held 4 bases outside the gene matches. From germline, CDR1 is LGHDT and CDR2 YNNKEL (reference sequence). The CDR3 totals 13 residues. The CDR3 DNA reads as TGTGCCAGCAGCCCGACAGGGTTAAATGAGCAGTTCTTC. Its translation: CASSPTGLNEQFF.

This clonotype was counted only a few times. The chain has TRBV12-3 or TRBV12-4 and TRBJ2-1; TRBD2 aligns across 9 bases. V shed 5 bases, J shed 5 bases, and the junction held 4 bases outside the gene matches. The CDR3 covers 14 residues. The CDR3 DNA follows: TGTGCCAGCAGTCTTAGCGGGGGTCACAATGAGCAGTTCTTC. Translated, it gives CASSLSGGHNEQFF.

This clonotype was recorded many times. The chain uses TRBV5-1 and TRBJ2-5, with D possibly called TRBD1 or TRBD2 (6 bases each). Trimming took off 6 bases at V and 3 bases at J, with 15 bases between the two ends. The CDR3 totals 14 residues. Germline CDR1 SGHRS, CDR2 YFSETQ. In DNA, the CDR3 is TGCGCCAGCACCCCCCCGGGGGCGGAAGAGACCCAGTACTTC. The encoded protein is CASTPPGAEETQYF.

This clonotype turned up a few times. V usage is TRBV7-9 and J usage is TRBJ2-2, with D perhaps assigned TRBD1 or TRBD2 (6 bases each). V gave up 6 bases and J gave up 6 bases, with 14 bases separating them. The CDR3 runs to 14 residues. From germline, CDR1 is SEHNR and CDR2 FQNEAQ (reference sequence). The CDR3 sequence is CASRLQGGAGELFF. CDR3 nucleotide sequence: TGTGCCAGCAGATTACAGGGAGGCGCCGGGGAGCTGTTTTTT.

The chain carries TRBV6-6 and TRBJ1-5; D possibly corresponds to TRBD1 (5 bases). V dropped 0 bases and J dropped 0 bases, with 12 bases sitting between them. The germline CDR1 and CDR2 sequences are MNHNY and SVGAGI (reference sequence). The CDR3 totals 17 residues. The CDR3 loop reads CASSYSRTGLSNQPQHF. In DNA form, the CDR3 reads TGTGCCAGCAGTTACTCGAGAACAGGTCTTAGCAATCAGCCCCAGCATTTT.

This chain links TRBV9 with TRBJ2-6, with D maybe TRBD1 (6 bases). Germline lookup yields CDR1 SGDLS and CDR2 YYNGEE. The V gene lost 2 bases and the J gene lost 0 bases, with 12 bases spanning the gap. This CDR3 spans 17 amino acids. The CDR3 nucleotides are TGTGCCAGCAGCGTCACAGGGACGAGCTCTGGGGCCAACGTCCTGACTTTC. Translating it yields CASSVTGTSSGANVLTF.

The sample holds a few counts of this clonotype. This chain uses TRBV7-9 with TRBJ2-2; D is ambiguous. Trimming cost V 1 base and J 7 bases, with 7 bases left between them. CDR3 length: 13 residues. CDR1 is SEHNR and CDR2 is FQNEAQ in the germline V gene (reference sequence). CDR3 protein: CASSLGGGGELFF. The DNA of the CDR3 is TGTGCCAGCAGCTTAGGAGGTGGCGGGGAGCTGTTTTTT.

This chain connects TRBV12-3 or TRBV12-4 to TRBJ1-2, with D possibly TRBD1 on 5 matching bases. Between the trimmed V and J ends, which lost 6 bases and 4 bases, there was a span of 12 bases. The CDR3 is made up of 13 amino acids. In DNA, the CDR3 is TGTGCCAGCAGCGCAGGGCAGGCCTATGGCTACACCTTC. This encodes CASSAGQAYGYTF.

This clonotype showed up just a few times. This rearrangement joins TRBV25-1 to TRBJ2-2; tentatively, D is TRBD1 (6 bases). The CDR3 spans 14 residues. Looked up from germline, CDR1 is MGHDK and CDR2 is SYGVNS. Trimming took 5 bases from V and 6 from J, leaving 13 bases between them. CDR3 coding DNA: TGTGCCAGCAGTAACAACAGGGTCTCCGGGGAGCTGTTTTTT. Its translation is CASSNNRVSGELFF.

The chain recombines TRBV7-2 with TRBJ1-5; D perhaps matches TRBD1 (6 bases). Germline V lookup: CDR1 SGHTA, CDR2 FQGNSA. The CDR3 spans 16 residues. Trimming stripped 1 base from V and 7 bases from J, with 17 bases between. CDR3 residues: CASSLDPGGARQPQHF. The CDR3 DNA is TGTGCCAGCAGCTTAGACCCCGGGGGGGCGCGGCAGCCCCAGCATTTT.

This chain joins TRBV7-2 and TRBJ1-5; D possibly corresponds to TRBD1 (5 bases). This CDR3 region has 14 residues. Germline loops: CDR1 SGHTA, CDR2 FQGNSA. Trimming took off 8 bases at V and 2 bases at J, with 13 bases between the two ends. The CDR3 nucleotides read TGTGCCAGCGGAATCACGGGGGGCAATCAGCCCCAGCATTTT. The encoded protein is CASGITGGNQPQHF.

CDR3 DNA: TGTGCCAGCAGTGAGGGAGGCCTAGCGGGGGGGCTCGAGACCCAGTACTTC. Protein sequence: CASSEGGLAGGLETQYF. V is TRBV6-1 and J is TRBJ2-5; 12 bases map to TRBD2. V shed 3 bases, J shed 5 bases, and the junction held 10 bases outside the gene matches. The CDR3 runs to 17 residues. Germline lookup yields CDR1 MNHNS and CDR2 SASEGT.